Below, one TCR beta chain is given with its context. This clonotype was found many times. It lacks a known antigen. Within one base of it there is no much larger clone, and no base qualities were kept. Amplification of TCR beta CDR3 regions was carried out from RNA transcripts. The TCR CDR3 was subjected to a first round of RT-PCR using the HTBI primer set and the Qiagen OneStep RT-PCR kit. Libraries were constructed in a second round of multiplex PCR, after which size selection and purification were performed. Libraries were sequenced paired-end with 100 bp reads on an Illumina HiSeq2000. The study's own analysis went as follows. Raw data were processed with SOAPnuke, discarding reads with adapters, uncalled bases, mean Phred below 15, or no exact constant-primer or identifier match. COPE v1.2.5 was used to merge the high-quality paired reads, and each unique nucleotide sequence was defined as a clonotype. MiTCR v1.1 was used to align clonotypes to the IMGT TRBV, TRBD and TRBJ reference segments. Analysis was restricted to V-J combinations with a frequency above 0.0001, which covered over 98% of repertoires. The TCS score was defined as F50 (clonal expansion) divided by E x V (chaos), with BLOSUM62-based TCRdist calculated between CDR3 peptides within each V-J. Welch's t-statistics and random forest reduced around 550 V-J features to 13, which were used in a naive Bayes classifier (R e1071). The Morisita-Horn index was used to measure how similar the thyroid and blood repertoires were. TCRdb passed the public sequencing reads through fastp at Q25 and MiXCR, retaining productive beta sequences. Under each unique CDR3 protein, matching rows form one entry showing the most common genes and DNA. TCRdb, not the authors, supplied the V and J calls. The sample has approximately 600,000 distinct CDR3 sequences on record, roughly 14% of them singletons. The top ten clonotypes cover around 4% of the sample.

The data derive from a study of T cells in Graves' hyperthyroidism and ophthalmopathy (dated by TCRdb to about 2019). About the full investigation: Peripheral blood samples were taken at initial diagnosis, before any treatment was given. To identify TCR V-J signatures that set the groups apart, the researchers used a discovery cohort of 95 to 100 patients, made up of some 41 with Graves' ophthalmopathy and around 58 with stable Graves' hyperthyroidism. After sampling, hyperthyroidism patients received methimazole starting at 30 mg daily, and ophthalmopathy patients received high-dose intravenous methylprednisolone. The paper describes TCR Vbeta CDR3 sequencing of roughly 130 peripheral blood samples, made up of under 50 ophthalmopathy patients, 70 to 75 hyperthyroidism patients and 17 progressor patients. The approximately 100 discovery patients were randomly split 7:3 into training and test sets. Whether ophthalmopathy could be predicted prospectively was tested in an independent validation cohort made up of under 20 hyperthyroidism patients plus 17 patients who later progressed to ophthalmopathy. The study also compared thyroid tissue and blood T-cell repertoires from about six Graves' hyperthyroidism patients.

Summary of the overall study and its limitations: Most expanded thyroid clonotypes (frequency above 0.001) were also detected in blood, suggesting blood repertoires may reflect thyroid immune responses. In cross-validation, a model built on a 13 V-J signature told ophthalmopathy apart from stable hyperthyroidism with 87.88% sensitivity and approximately 81% specificity, and in testing the same model reached 80%/75%. No statistical method was used to fix the sample size in advance, and group allocation was not hidden from the investigators. During validation, the model predicted progression to ophthalmopathy a median of approximately 7 months ahead of onset, with just under 71% sensitivity and about 75% specificity.

In the ophthalmopathy patients, disease was moderately to severely active, with a Clinical Activity Score of 3 or more, a NOSPECS grade of 4 or more, and a duration of less than 3 months. Exclusion was applied to patients with uncontrolled infections, other autoimmune diseases, pregnancy or lactation. Diagnoses were established on the basis of clinical symptoms, serum thyroxine and TRAb, thyroid ultrasound, and orbital computed tomography. PBMCs were separated from roughly 10 ml of fresh peripheral blood using Ficoll-Paque density gradient centrifugation. Total RNA was extracted using Trizol reagent, and RNA quality was assessed on an Agilent 2100 Bioanalyzer. The CDR3 runs 14 residues from the cysteine to the phenylalanine. The retained sequence is limited to the CDR3, 42 bases, with the frame set at the first base. The germline V gene encodes CDR1 MNHEY and CDR2 SVGAGI. V drops 2 bases and J drops 5 bases, leaving 12 bases in between.

Sequenced material: blood. This TCR derives from a middle-aged woman with Graves' ophthalmopathy. The rearrangement joined TRBV6-5 to TRBJ1-1, with a tentative D gene TRBD1 over 6 matching bases. The nucleotide sequence is given as TGTGCCAGCAGTTACCGTGGGGGGCGAACTGAAGCTTTCTTT. It encodes CASSYRGGRTEAFF.